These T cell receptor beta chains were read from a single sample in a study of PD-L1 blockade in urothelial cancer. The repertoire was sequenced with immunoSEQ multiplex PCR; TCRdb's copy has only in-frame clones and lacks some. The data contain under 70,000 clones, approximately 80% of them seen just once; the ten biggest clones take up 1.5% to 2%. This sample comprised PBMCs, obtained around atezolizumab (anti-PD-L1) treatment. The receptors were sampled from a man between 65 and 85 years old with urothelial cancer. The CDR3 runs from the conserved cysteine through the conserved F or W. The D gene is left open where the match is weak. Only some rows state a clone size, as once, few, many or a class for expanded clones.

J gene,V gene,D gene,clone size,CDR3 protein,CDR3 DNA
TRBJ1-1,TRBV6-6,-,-,CASSQIHEAFF,TGTGCCAGCAGCCAGATACATGAAGCTTTCTTT
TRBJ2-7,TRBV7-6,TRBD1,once,CASSLEGTGDEQYF,TGTGCCAGCAGCTTAGAAGGGACAGGGGACGAGCAGTACTTC
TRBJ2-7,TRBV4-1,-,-,CASSQDAQVREIVHEQYF,TGCGCCAGCAGCCAAGATGCCCAAGTACGGGAGATCGTGCACGAGCAGTACTTC
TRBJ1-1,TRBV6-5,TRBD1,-,CASRGQGANTEAFF,TGTGCCAGCAGGGGACAGGGGGCGAACACTGAAGCTTTCTTT
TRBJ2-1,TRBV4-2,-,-,CASSQDQGAVAYNEQFF,TGTGCCAGCAGCCAAGATCAAGGGGCAGTAGCCTACAATGAGCAGTTCTTC
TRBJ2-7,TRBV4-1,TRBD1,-,CASSQGDRAYEQYF,TGCGCCAGCAGCCAAGGCGACAGGGCCTACGAGCAGTACTTC
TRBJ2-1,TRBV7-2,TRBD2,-,CASSYGLAGEQFF,TGTGCCAGCAGTTACGGACTAGCCGGAGAGCAGTTCTTC
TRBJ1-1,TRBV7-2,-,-,CASSPLAGTEAFF,TGTGCCAGCAGCCCCCTGGCGGGCACTGAAGCTTTCTTT
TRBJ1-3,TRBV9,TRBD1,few,CASSPWDSSWNTIYF,TGTGCCAGCAGCCCTTGGGACAGCTCTTGGAACACCATATATTTT
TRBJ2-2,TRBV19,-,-,CASHGKNTGELFF,TGTGCCAGTCACGGGAAGAACACCGGGGAGCTGTTTTTT
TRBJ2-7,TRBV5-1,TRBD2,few,CASSLSGRDGYEQYF,TGCGCCAGCAGCTTGAGCGGGAGGGACGGATACGAGCAGTACTTC
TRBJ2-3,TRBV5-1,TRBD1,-,CASVGQVSDTQYF,TGCGCCAGCGTCGGACAGGTTTCCGATACGCAGTATTTT
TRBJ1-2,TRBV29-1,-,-,CSGVSGEGLNYGYTF,TGCAGCGGTGTAAGCGGGGAAGGTCTTAACTATGGCTACACCTTC
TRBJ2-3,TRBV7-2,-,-,CASSFTGTDTQYF,TGTGCCAGCAGCTTTACGGGTACAGATACGCAGTATTTT
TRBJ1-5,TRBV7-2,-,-,CASSYRGGERGQPQHF,TGTGCCAGCAGCTATCGAGGGGGGGAGAGAGGTCAGCCCCAGCATTTT
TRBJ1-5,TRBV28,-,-,CASSLTEGLSNQPQHF,TGTGCCAGCAGTTTGACAGAAGGGTTAAGCAATCAGCCCCAGCATTTT
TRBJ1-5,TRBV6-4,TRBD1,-,CASSGTNPGTGGRQPQHF,TGTGCCAGCAGTGGAACCAACCCCGGGACAGGGGGCAGGCAGCCCCAGCATTTT
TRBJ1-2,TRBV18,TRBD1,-,CASSPQRQGDYGYTF,TGTGCCAGCTCACCTCAACGACAGGGGGACTATGGCTACACCTTC
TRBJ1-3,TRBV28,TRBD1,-,CASSSPGQGATGNTIYF,TGTGCCAGCAGTTCTCCGGGACAGGGGGCAACGGGAAACACCATATATTTT
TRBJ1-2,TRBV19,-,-,CATSGQGKGYGYTF,TGTGCCACCTCCGGGCAGGGGAAGGGCTATGGCTACACCTTC
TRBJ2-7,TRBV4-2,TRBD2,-,CASSQDKSSGNYEQYF,TGTGCCAGCAGCCAAGACAAATCTAGCGGGAACTACGAGCAGTACTTC
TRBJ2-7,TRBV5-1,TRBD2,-,CASSLTGGTYEQYF,TGCGCCAGCAGCTTGACGGGAGGTACGTACGAGCAGTACTTC
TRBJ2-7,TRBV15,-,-,CATSRDSEYEQYF,TGTGCCACCAGCAGAGATAGCGAATACGAGCAGTACTTC
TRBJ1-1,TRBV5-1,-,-,CASSLGAANTEAFF,TGCGCCAGCAGCTTGGGTGCGGCGAACACTGAAGCTTTCTTT
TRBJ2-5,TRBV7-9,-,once,CASSLGGLETQYF,TGTGCCAGCAGCTTAGGGGGGCTGGAGACCCAGTACTTC
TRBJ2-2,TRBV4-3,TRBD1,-,CASSFRQGSSTGELFF,TGCGCCAGCAGCTTTAGACAGGGAAGTAGCACCGGGGAGCTGTTTTTT
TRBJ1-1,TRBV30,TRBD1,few,CAWSPKGAGTEAFF,TGTGCCTGGAGTCCGAAGGGGGCGGGTACTGAAGCTTTCTTT
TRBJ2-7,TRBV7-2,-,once,CASSLWAGEGYEQYF,TGTGCCAGCAGCTTATGGGCAGGGGAGGGGTACGAGCAGTACTTC